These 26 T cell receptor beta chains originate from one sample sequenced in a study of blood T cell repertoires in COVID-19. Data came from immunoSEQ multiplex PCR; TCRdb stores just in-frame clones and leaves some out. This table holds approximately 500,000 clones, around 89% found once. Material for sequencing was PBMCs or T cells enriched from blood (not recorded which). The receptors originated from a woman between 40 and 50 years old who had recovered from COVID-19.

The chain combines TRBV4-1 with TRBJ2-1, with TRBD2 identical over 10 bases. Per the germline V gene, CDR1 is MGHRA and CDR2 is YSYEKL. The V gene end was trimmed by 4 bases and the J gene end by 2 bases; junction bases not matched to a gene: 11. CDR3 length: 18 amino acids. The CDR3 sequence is CASSPTFISGRPYNEQFF. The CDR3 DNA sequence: TGCGCCAGCAGCCCAACCTTTATTAGCGGGAGGCCCTACAATGAGCAGTTCTTC.

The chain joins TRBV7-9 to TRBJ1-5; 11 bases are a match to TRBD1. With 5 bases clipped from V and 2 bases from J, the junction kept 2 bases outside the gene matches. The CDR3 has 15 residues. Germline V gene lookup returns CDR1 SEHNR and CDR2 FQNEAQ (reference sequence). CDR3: CASSRGQGGNQPQHF. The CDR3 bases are TGTGCCAGCAGCCGGGGACAGGGGGGCAATCAGCCCCAGCATTTT.

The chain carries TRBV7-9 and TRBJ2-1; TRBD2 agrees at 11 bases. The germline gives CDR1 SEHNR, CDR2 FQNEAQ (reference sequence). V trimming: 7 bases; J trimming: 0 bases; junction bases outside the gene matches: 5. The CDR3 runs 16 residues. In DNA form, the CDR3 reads TGTGCCAGCAACTCTGGGACTAGCGGCTCCTACAATGAGCAGTTCTTC. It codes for CASNSGTSGSYNEQFF. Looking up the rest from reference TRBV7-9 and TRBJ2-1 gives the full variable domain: DTGVSQNPRHKITKRGQNVTFRCDPISEHNRLYWYRQTLGQGPEFLTYFQNEAQLEKSRLLSDRFSAERPKGSFSTLEIQRTEQGDSAMYLCASNSGTSGSYNEQFFGPGTRLTVL.

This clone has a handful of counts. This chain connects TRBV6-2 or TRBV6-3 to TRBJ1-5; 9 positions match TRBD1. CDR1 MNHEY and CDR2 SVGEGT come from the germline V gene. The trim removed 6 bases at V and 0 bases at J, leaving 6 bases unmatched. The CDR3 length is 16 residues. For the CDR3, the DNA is TGTGCCAGCAGCAAATGGACAGGGGATAGCAATCAGCCCCAGCATTTT. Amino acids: CASSKWTGDSNQPQHF.

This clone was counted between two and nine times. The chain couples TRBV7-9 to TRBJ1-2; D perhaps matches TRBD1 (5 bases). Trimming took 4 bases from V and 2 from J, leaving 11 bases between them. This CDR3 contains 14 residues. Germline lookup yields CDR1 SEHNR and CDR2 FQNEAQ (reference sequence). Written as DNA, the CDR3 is TGTGCCAGCAGCTCCCCAGACAGAAACTATGGCTACACCTTC. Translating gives CASSSPDRNYGYTF.

CDR3 protein: CASSLYLISSGGTDTQYF. The CDR3 DNA is TGTGCCAGCAGCTTATATCTGATATCTAGCGGAGGCACAGATACGCAGTATTTT. This rearrangement joins TRBV7-2 to TRBJ2-3, with 7 bases that match TRBD2. V was pared by 2 bases and J by 1 base, with 12 bases of the junction left unmatched. Germline-derived CDR1 and CDR2 are SGHTA and FQGNSA. The CDR3 sequence is 18 residues long.

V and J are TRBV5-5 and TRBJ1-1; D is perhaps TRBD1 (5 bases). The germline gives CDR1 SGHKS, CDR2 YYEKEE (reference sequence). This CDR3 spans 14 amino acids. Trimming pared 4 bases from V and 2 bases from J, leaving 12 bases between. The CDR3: CASSIRVFNTEAFF. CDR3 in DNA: TGTGCCAGCAGCATCAGGGTGTTTAACACTGAAGCTTTCTTT. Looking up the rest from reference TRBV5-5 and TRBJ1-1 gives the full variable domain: DAGVTQSPTHLIKTRGQQVTLRCSPISGHKSVSWYQQVLGQGPQFIFQYYEKEERGRGNFPDRFSARQFPNYSSELNVNALLLGDSALYLCASSIRVFNTEAFFGQGTRLTVV.

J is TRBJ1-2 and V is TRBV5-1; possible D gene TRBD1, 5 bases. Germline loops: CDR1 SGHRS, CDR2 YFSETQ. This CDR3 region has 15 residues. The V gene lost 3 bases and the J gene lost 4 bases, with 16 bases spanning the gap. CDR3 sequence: CASSWTPGGLYGYTF. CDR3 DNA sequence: TGCGCCAGCAGCTGGACCCCCGGGGGTCTCTATGGCTACACCTTC.

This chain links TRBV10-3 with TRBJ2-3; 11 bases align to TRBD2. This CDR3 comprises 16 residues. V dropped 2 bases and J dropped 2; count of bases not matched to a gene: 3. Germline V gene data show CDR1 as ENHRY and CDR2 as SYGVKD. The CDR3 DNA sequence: TGTGCCATCAGTGAGGGACTAGCGGGTACCACAGATACGCAGTATTTT. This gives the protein CAISEGLAGTTDTQYF.

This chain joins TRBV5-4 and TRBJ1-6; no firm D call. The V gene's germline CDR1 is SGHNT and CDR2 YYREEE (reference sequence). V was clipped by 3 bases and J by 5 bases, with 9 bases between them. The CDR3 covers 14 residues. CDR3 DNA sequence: TGTGCCAGCAGCTCTAGGAAAGATAATTCACCCCTCCACTTT. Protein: CASSSRKDNSPLHF.

The CDR3 DNA sequence: TGCAGCGTGGGACTAGCGGGACGGGGTGAGCAGTTCTTC. Its translation is CSVGLAGRGEQFF. The chain is built from TRBV29-1 and TRBJ2-1; 13 bases match TRBD2. The length of the CDR3 is 13 residues. From germline, CDR1 is SQVTM and CDR2 ANQGSEA. The junction had 5 bases not matched to a gene; V was cut back by 6 bases and J by 9 bases.

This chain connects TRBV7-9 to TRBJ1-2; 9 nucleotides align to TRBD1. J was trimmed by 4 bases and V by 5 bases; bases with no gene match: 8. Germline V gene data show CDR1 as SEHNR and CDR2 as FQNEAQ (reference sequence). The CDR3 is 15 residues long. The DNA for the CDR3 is TGTGCCAGCAGCCTCCTCGGGACAGGGATCTATGGCTACACCTTC. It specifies CASSLLGTGIYGYTF.

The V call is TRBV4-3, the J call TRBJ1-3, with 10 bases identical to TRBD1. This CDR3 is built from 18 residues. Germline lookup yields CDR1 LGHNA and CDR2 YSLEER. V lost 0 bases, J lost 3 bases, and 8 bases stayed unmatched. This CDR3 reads CASSQDPTGGFLGNTIYF. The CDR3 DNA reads TGCGCCAGCAGCCAAGATCCGACAGGGGGCTTTCTTGGAAACACCATATATTTT.

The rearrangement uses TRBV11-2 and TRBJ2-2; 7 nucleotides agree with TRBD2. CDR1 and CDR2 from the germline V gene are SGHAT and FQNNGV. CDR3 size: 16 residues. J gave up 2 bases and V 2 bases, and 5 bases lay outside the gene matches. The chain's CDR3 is CASSLWSSGNTGELFF. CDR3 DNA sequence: TGTGCCAGCAGCTTATGGTCTAGCGGCAACACCGGGGAGCTGTTTTTT.

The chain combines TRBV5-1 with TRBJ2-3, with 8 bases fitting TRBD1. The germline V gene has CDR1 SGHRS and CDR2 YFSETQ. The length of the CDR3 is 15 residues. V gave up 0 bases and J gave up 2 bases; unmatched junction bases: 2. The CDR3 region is CASSLGQGNTDTQYF. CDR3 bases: TGCGCCAGCAGCTTGGGACAGGGGAACACAGATACGCAGTATTTT.

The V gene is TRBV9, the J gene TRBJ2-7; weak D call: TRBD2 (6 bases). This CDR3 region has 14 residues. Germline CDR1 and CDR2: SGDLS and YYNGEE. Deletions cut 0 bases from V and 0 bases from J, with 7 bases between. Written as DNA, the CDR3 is TGTGCCAGCAGCGTAGAGGACTACTCCTACGAGCAGTACTTC. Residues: CASSVEDYSYEQYF.

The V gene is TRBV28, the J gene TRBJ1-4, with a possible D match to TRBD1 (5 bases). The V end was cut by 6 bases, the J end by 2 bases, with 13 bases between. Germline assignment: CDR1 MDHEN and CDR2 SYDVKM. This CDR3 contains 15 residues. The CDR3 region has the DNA TGTGCCAGCAGCTCCGCCGGGGGGACTAATGAAAAACTGTTTTTT. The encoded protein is CASSSAGGTNEKLFF.

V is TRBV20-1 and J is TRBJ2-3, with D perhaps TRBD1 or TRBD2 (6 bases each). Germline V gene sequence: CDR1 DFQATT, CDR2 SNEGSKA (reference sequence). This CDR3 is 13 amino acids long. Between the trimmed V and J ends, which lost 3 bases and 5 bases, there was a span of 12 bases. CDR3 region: CSASGGRVDTQYF. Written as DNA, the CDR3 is TGCAGTGCTAGTGGGGGGCGCGTAGATACGCAGTATTTT.

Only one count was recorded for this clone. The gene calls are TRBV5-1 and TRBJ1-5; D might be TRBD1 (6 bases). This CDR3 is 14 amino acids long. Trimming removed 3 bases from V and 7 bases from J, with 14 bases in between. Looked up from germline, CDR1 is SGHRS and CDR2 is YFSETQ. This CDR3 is CASSSGDRMQPQHF. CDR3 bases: TGCGCCAGCAGCTCCGGCGACAGGATGCAGCCCCAGCATTTT. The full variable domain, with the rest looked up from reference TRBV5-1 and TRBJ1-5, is KAGVTQTPRYLIKTRGQQVTLSCSPISGHRSVSWYQQTPGQGLQFLFEYFSETQRNKGNFPGRFSGRQFSNSRSEMNVSTLELGDSALYLCASSSGDRMQPQHFGDGTRLSIL.

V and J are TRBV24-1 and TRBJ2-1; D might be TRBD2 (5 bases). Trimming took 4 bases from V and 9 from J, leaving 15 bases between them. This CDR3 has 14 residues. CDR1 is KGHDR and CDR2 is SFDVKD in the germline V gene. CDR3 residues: CATSESGKSGEQFF. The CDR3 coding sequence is TGTGCCACCAGTGAATCTGGGAAAAGCGGTGAGCAGTTCTTC.

The CDR3 is CASSIGLAEPYEQYF. CDR3 DNA sequence: TGCGCCAGCAGCATAGGACTAGCGGAGCCCTACGAGCAGTACTTC. The chain joins TRBV5-1 to TRBJ2-7; 10 nucleotides line up with TRBD2. The germline V gene encodes CDR1 SGHRS and CDR2 YFSETQ. Trimming removed 4 bases from V and 2 bases from J; junction bases left unmatched: 6. The CDR3 is 15 amino acids.

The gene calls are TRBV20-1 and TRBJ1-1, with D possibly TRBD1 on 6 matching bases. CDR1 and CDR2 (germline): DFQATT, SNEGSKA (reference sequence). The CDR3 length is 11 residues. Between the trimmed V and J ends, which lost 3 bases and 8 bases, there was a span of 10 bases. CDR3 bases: TGCAGTGCTAGGCTCGGGACAGAAGCTTTCTTT. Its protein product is CSARLGTEAFF.

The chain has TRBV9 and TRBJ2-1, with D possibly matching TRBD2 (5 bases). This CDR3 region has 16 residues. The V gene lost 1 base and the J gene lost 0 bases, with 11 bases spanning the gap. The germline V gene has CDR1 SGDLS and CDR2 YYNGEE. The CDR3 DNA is TGTGCCAGCAGCGTAATCGAGCGGAGCTCCTACAATGAGCAGTTCTTC. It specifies CASSVIERSSYNEQFF.

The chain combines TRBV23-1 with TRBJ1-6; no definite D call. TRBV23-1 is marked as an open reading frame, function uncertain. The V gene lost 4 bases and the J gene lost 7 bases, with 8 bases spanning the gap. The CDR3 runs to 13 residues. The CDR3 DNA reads TGCGCCAGCAGTCGAGCACCCAATTCACCCCTCCACTTT. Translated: CASSRAPNSPLHF.

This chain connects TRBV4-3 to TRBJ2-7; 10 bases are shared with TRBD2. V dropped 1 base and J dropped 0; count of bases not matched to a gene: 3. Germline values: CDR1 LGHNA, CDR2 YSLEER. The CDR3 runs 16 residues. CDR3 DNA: TGCGCCAGCAGCCAAGTAGCGGGAGGAGGCTCCTACGAGCAGTACTTC. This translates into CASSQVAGGGSYEQYF.

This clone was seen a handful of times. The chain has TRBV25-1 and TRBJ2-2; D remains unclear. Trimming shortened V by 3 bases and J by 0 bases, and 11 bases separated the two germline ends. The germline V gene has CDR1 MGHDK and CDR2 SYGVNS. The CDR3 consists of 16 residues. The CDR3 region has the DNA TGTGCCAGCAGTGAGTTGGCCGCCCCGAACACCGGGGAGCTGTTTTTT. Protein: CASSELAAPNTGELFF.